Each of the 10 T cell receptor beta chains below was sequenced from the same sample in a study of PD-1 blockade in classical Hodgkin lymphoma. Using immunoSEQ multiplex PCR, the repertoire was profiled, and TCRdb retains in-frame clones only, with some absent. This repertoire shows 16,000 or so clones, around four fifths found once; its top ten account for 1%. Every one of the patients relapsed after autologous stem cell transplantation (brentuximab vedotin exposure was variable). The study purified CD4+ T cells from thawed PBMCs using magnetic negative selection. The source material was CD4+ T cells from blood, sampled at baseline. The receptors derive from a human donor with classical Hodgkin lymphoma.

V gene TRBV18 combines with J gene TRBJ2-3; 7 bases are shared with TRBD1. Trimming cost V 0 bases and J 1 base; bases outside gene matches: 1. Germline V gene data show CDR1 as KGHSH and CDR2 as LQKENI. The CDR3 runs 15 residues. The CDR3 loop is CASSPPGQRTDTQYF. The CDR3 DNA reads as TGTGCCAGCTCACCACCGGGACAGCGCACAGATACGCAGTATTTT. Supplemented by reference TRBV18 and TRBJ2-3, the full variable domain reads NAGVMQNPRHLVRRRGQEARLRCSPMKGHSHVYWYRQLPEEGLKFMVYLQKENIIDESGMPKERFSAEFPKEGPSILRIQQVVRGDSAAYFCASSPPGQRTDTQYFGPGTRLTVL.

The CDR3 nucleotides are TGTGCCAGCAGCTTGGGGCAGGGGGAGCAAAACATTCAGTACTTC. Translation: CASSLGQGEQNIQYF. This sequence joins TRBV5-4 and TRBJ2-4; TRBD1 matches at 7 bases. Losses at the gene ends were 0 bases for V and 5 bases for J; bases not matched to a gene: 5. The CDR3 sequence is 15 residues long. The V gene's germline CDR1 is SGHNT and CDR2 YYREEE (reference sequence). Variable domain in full (rest from reference TRBV5-4 and TRBJ2-4): ETGVTQSPTHLIKTRGQQVTLRCSSQSGHNTVSWYQQALGQGPQFIFQYYREEENGRGNFPPRFSGLQFPNYSSELNVNALELDDSALYLCASSLGQGEQNIQYFGAGTRLSVL.

The chain recombines TRBV6-5 with TRBJ2-2; D assignment may be TRBD1 or TRBD2 (5 bases each). CDR1 is MNHEY and CDR2 is SVGAGI in the germline V gene. The CDR3 extends over 15 amino acids. Trimming stripped 6 bases from V and 0 bases from J, with 11 bases between. This chain's CDR3 is CASRSGTTNTGELFF. The DNA of the CDR3 is TGTGCCAGCAGATCCGGGACCACGAACACCGGGGAGCTGTTTTTT.

The CDR3 sequence: CASSLSGTAPPLTYGYTF. As DNA, the CDR3 is TGTGCCAGCAGTTTATCGGGCACAGCCCCACCCCTTACATATGGCTACACCTTC. The rearrangement links TRBV27 to TRBJ1-2; the D is unclear. Germline V gene lookup returns CDR1 MNHEY and CDR2 SMNVEV (reference sequence). This CDR3 spans 18 amino acids. The germline V and J ends were trimmed by 0 bases and 5 bases, with 22 bases remaining between them.

Concerning this clone itself: It is unclear where the CDR3 begins or ends on the DNA, so no DNA is shown, and the CDR3 is as TCRdb lists it. CDR3 residues: CASSLDRDSGFFGETQYF. The chain has TRBV5-1 and TRBJ2-5. 18 amino acids form the CDR3, both terminal residues included. Germline CDR1 and CDR2: SGHRS and YFSETQ.

The chain uses TRBV5-1 and TRBJ1-1; D remains ambiguous. Germline CDR1 reads SGHRS; CDR2 reads YFSETQ. This CDR3 region has 14 residues. Trimming pared 1 base from V and 5 bases from J, leaving 12 bases between. The CDR3: CASSLSHLRTEAFF. CDR3 bases: TGCGCCAGCAGCTTGTCTCATTTGAGGACTGAAGCTTTCTTT.

This chain links TRBV5-1 with TRBJ1-2; D ambiguous. This CDR3 is built from 12 residues. The ends were cut back, 5 bases at V and 8 bases at J, with 13 bases in the middle. The germline V gene has CDR1 SGHRS and CDR2 YFSETQ. The DNA of the CDR3 is TGCGCCAGCAGGTTCAGCGGCGGAGGCTACACCTTC. Encoded protein: CASRFSGGGYTF.

The V gene is TRBV7-9, the J gene TRBJ1-5, with no clear D. This CDR3 comprises 14 residues. Trimming stripped 1 base from V and 5 bases from J, with 9 bases between. The germline gives CDR1 SEHNR, CDR2 FQNEAQ (reference sequence). The CDR3 DNA sequence: TGTGCCAGCAGCTTAGGTGGTTTCGATCAGCCCCAGCATTTT. Protein: CASSLGGFDQPQHF.

The chain uses TRBV25-1 and TRBJ2-1; D is perhaps TRBD2 (6 bases). CDR3 length equals 14 residues. Germline V CDR1 and CDR2: MGHDK, SYGVNS. V was pared by 4 bases and J by 6 bases, with 13 bases between. The CDR3 loop is CASSGRHGGNEQFF. The CDR3 DNA sequence: TGTGCCAGCAGTGGTCGACACGGGGGCAATGAGCAGTTCTTC.

This clone was seen a single time. This chain connects TRBV6-4 to TRBJ2-3, with TRBD1 identical over 7 bases. The CDR3 is made up of 16 amino acids. The V and J ends lost 3 bases and 2 bases, in that order; junction bases with no gene match: 8. CDR1 and CDR2 (germline): MRHNA, SNTAGT. This CDR3 reads CASSEEAGGPTDTQYF. The DNA for the CDR3 is TGTGCCAGCAGTGAAGAGGCAGGGGGTCCCACAGATACGCAGTATTTT.